This entry features one TCR beta chain sequence. Its antigen is as yet unknown. One end of the junction varies from germline; a read error may be responsible. This sample was taken from a study of T cell repertoires in cytomegalovirus infection. Germline V gene data show CDR1 as MGHRA and CDR2 as YSYEKL. This CDR3 has 14 residues. TCRdb analysed the reads with MiXCR anew, one entry per CDR3 protein. The table records approximately 470,000 distinct CDR3 sequences, 40% to 50% of them present only once. The specimen comprised cultured PBMCs, sampled from culture after CMV antigen stimulation. This clonotype was obtained from a human donor in good health (CMV status not recorded). Some clones in this sample may be carry-over from other donors' samples. The chain combines TRBV4-1 with TRBJ2-7; no clear D. The CDR3 loop reads CASSQEHRSPEQYF. The CDR3 nucleotides read TGTGCCAGCAGCCAAGAGCATCGTAGCCCCGAGCAGTACTTC.